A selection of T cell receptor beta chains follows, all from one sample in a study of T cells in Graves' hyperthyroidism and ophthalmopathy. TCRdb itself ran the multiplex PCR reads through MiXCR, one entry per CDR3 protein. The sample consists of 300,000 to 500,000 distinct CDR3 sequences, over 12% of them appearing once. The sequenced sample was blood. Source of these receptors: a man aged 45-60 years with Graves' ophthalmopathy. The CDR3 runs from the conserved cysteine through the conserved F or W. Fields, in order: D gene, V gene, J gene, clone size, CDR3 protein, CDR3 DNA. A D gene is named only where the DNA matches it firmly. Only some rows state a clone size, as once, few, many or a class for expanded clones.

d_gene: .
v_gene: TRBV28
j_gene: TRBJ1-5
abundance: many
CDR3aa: CASNTFSNQPQHF
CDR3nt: TGTGCCAGCAACACTTTTAGCAATCAGCCCCAGCATTTT

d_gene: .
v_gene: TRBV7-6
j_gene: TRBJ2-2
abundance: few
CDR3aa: CASSLRVTVRINTGELFF
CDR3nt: TGTGCCAGCAGCTTACGAGTGACAGTTAGAATAAACACCGGGGAGCTGTTTTTT

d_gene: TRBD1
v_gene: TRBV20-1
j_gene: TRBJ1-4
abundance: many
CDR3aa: CSASPTGTGNEKLFF
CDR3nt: TGCAGTGCTTCTCCGACCGGGACAGGGAATGAAAAACTGTTTTTT

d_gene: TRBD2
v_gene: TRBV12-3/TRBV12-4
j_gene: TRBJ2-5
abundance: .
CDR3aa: CASSYLAGGEETQYF
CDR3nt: TGTGCCAGCAGTTATCTAGCGGGTGGGGAGGAGACCCAGTACTTC

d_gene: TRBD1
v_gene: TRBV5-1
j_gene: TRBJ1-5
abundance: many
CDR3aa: CASSLGQGAGNQPQHF
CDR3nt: TGCGCCAGCAGCTTGGGGCAGGGGGCAGGCAATCAGCCCCAGCATTTT

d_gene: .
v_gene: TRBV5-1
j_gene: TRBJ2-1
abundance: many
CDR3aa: CASSLPRQNNEQFF
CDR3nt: TGCGCCAGCAGCTTGCCCCGACAGAACAATGAGCAGTTCTTC

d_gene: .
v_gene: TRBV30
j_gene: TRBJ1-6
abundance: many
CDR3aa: CAWSEDKHYNSPLHF
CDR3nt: TGTGCCTGGAGTGAGGACAAACACTATAATTCACCCCTCCACTTT

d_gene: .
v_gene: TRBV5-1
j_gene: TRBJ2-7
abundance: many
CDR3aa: CASSSRTLDEQYF
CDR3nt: TGCGCCAGCAGCTCACGGACACTGGACGAGCAGTACTTC

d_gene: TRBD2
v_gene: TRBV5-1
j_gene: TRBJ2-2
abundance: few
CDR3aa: CASGGTSGPNTGELFF
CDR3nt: TGCGCCAGCGGAGGGACTAGCGGCCCGAACACCGGGGAGCTGTTTTTT

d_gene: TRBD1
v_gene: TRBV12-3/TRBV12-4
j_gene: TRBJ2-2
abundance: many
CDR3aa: CASSFRQGGTGELFF
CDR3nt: TGTGCCAGCAGTTTCCGACAGGGGGGGACCGGGGAGCTGTTTTTT

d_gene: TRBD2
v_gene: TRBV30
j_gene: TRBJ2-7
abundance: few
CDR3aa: CAWSVLAGKPYEQYF
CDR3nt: TGTGCCTGGAGTGTACTAGCGGGAAAACCATACGAGCAGTACTTC

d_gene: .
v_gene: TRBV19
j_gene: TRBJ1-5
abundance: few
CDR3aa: CASSNQGLQLRNQPQHF
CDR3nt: TGTGCCAGTAGTAATCAGGGGCTACAGCTTCGCAATCAGCCCCAGCATTTT

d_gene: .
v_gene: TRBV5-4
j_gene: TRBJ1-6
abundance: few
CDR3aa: CASSSRRSDSPLHF
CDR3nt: TGTGCCAGCAGCTCCCGACGCAGTGATTCACCCCTCCACTTT

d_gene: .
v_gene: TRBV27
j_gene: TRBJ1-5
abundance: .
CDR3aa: CASSLVGLGNRPQHF
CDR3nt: TGTGCCAGCAGTTTAGTGGGATTGGGCAATCGGCCCCAGCATTTT

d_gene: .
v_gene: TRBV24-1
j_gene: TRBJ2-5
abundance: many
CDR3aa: CATSVQGGIETQYF
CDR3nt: TGTGCCACCAGTGTTCAGGGCGGGATCGAGACCCAGTACTTC

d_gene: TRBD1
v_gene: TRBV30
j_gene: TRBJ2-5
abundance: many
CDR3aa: CAWSGQGKGTQYF
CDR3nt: TGTGCCTGGAGTGGACAGGGGAAGGGGACCCAGTACTTC

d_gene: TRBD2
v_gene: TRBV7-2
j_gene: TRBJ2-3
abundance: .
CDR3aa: CASSALAGADTQYF
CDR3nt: TGTGCCAGCAGCGCGCTAGCGGGAGCAGATACGCAGTATTTT

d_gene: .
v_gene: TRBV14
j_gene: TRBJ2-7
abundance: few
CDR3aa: CASSQGRTGYEQYF
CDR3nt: TGTGCCAGCAGCCAGGGGAGGACAGGCTACGAGCAGTACTTC

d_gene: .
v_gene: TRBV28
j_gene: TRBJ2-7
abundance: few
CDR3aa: CASSLLSDRLYEQYF
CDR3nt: TGTGCCAGCAGTTTGCTATCCGACAGGCTCTACGAGCAGTACTTC

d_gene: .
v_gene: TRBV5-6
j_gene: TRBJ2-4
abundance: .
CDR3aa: CASPRQPGAKNTQYF
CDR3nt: TGTGCCAGCCCTAGACAGCCGGGGGCCAAAAACACTCAGTACTTC

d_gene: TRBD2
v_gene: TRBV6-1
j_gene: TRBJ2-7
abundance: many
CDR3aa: CASSPEWEGSYEQYF
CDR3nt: TGTGCCAGCAGTCCCGAGTGGGAGGGCTCCTACGAGCAGTACTTC

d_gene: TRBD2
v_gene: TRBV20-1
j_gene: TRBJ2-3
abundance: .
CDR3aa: CSASGGGVADTQYF
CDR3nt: TGCAGTGCTAGTGGTGGGGGGGTAGCAGATACGCAGTATTTT

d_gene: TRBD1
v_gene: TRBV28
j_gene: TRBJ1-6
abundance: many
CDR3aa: CASSFGDRGPLSPLHF
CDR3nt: TGTGCCAGCAGTTTTGGGGACAGGGGGCCTTTGTCACCCCTCCACTTT

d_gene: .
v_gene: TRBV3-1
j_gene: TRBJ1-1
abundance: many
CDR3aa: CASSQGSGIEAFF
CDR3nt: TGTGCCAGCAGCCAAGGGTCCGGGATTGAAGCTTTCTTT

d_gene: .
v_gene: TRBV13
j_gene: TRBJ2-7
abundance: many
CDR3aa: CASSLTQGFHEQYF
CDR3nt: TGTGCCAGCAGCTTAACGCAGGGGTTCCACGAGCAGTACTTC

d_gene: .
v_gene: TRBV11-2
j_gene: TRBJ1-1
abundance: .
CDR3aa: CASSLGVTITLMNTEAFF
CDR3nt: TGTGCCAGCAGCTTAGGAGTCACGATAACCCTAATGAACACTGAAGCTTTCTTT

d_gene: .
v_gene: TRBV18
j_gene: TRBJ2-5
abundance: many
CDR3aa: CASSLLHDRTQETQYF
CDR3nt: TGTGCCAGCTCACTTCTTCACGACAGGACTCAAGAGACCCAGTACTTC

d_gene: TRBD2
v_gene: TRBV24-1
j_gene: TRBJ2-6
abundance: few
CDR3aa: CATSDGGVASGANVLTF
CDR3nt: TGTGCCACCAGTGATGGGGGGGTGGCGTCTGGGGCCAACGTCCTGACTTTC

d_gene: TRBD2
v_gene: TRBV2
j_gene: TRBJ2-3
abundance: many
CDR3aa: CASSESPGGWADTQYF
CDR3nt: TGTGCCAGCAGTGAATCCCCGGGAGGGTGGGCAGATACGCAGTATTTT

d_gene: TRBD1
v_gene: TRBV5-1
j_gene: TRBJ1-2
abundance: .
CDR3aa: CASSLSGGDYGYTF
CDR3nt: TGCGCCAGCAGCTTGTCAGGGGGTGACTATGGCTACACCTTC

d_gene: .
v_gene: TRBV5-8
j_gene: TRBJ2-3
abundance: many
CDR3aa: CASSKGRGTDTQYF
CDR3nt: TGTGCCAGCAGCAAGGGACGGGGCACAGATACGCAGTATTTT

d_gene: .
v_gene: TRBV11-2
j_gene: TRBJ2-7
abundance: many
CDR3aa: CASSHEETSYEQYF
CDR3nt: TGTGCCAGCAGCCACGAGGAGACCTCCTACGAGCAGTACTTC

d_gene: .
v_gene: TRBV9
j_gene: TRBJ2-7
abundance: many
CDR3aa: CASSVEPGSYEQYF
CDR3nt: TGTGCCAGCAGCGTAGAACCCGGCTCCTACGAGCAGTACTTC

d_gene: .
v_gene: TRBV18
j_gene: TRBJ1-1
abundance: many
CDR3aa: CASSPPSENTEAFF
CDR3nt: TGTGCCAGCTCACCACCGTCAGAGAACACTGAAGCTTTCTTT

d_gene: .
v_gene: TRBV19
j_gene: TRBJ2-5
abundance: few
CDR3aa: CASSLPGVRGETQYF
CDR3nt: TGTGCCAGTAGTCTCCCGGGGGTGCGGGGAGAGACCCAGTACTTC

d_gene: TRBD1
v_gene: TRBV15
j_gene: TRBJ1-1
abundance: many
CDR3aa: CATSRENRGLTEAFF
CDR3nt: TGTGCCACCAGCAGAGAGAACAGGGGATTGACTGAAGCTTTCTTT

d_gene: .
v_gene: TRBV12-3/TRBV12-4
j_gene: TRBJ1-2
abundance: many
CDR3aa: CASSRTTGQNNYGYTF
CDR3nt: TGTGCCAGCAGTCGCACGACCGGACAGAACAACTATGGCTACACCTTC

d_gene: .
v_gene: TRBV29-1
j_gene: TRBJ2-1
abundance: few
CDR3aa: CSVTGEGYNEQFF
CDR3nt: TGCAGCGTGACAGGGGAGGGCTACAATGAGCAGTTCTTC

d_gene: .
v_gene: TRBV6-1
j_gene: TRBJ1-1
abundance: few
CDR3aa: CASIGEGGVTEAFF
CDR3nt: TGTGCCAGCATCGGGGAGGGTGGAGTCACTGAAGCTTTCTTT

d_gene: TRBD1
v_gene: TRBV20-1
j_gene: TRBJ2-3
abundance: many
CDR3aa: CSAGGQNTDTQYF
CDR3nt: TGCAGTGCTGGGGGACAGAACACAGATACGCAGTATTTT

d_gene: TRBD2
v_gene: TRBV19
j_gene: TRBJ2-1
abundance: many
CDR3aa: CASSTGLAGVTYNEQFF
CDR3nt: TGTGCCAGTAGCACGGGACTAGCGGGAGTGACCTACAATGAGCAGTTCTTC

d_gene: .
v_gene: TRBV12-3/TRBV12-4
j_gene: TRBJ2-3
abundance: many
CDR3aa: CASSFSPDTQYF
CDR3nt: TGTGCCAGCAGTTTTTCCCCAGATACGCAGTATTTT

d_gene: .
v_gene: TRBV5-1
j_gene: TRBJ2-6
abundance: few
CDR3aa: CASSLSTLPGANVLTF
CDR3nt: TGCGCCAGCAGCTTGAGTACTCTCCCTGGGGCCAACGTCCTGACTTTC

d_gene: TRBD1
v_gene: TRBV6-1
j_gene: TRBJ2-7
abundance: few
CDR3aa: CASSDRGGSYEQYF
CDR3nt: TGTGCCAGCAGCGACAGGGGTGGATCCTACGAGCAGTACTTC

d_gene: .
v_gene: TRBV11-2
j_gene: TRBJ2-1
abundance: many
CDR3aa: CASSLGGSGEQFF
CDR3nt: TGTGCCAGCAGCTTAGGAGGGAGTGGTGAGCAGTTCTTC

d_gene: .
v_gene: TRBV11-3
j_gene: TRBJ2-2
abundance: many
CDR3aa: CASSVVPLANTGELFF
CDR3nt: TGTGCCAGCAGCGTCGTCCCACTAGCGAACACCGGGGAGCTGTTTTTT

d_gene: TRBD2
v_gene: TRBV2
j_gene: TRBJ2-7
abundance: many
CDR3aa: CASISSGYEQYF
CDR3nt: TGTGCCAGCATCTCTAGCGGATACGAGCAGTACTTC

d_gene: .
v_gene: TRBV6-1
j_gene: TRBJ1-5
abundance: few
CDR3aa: CASSEFRERQPQHF
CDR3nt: TGTGCCAGCAGTGAATTCAGGGAACGTCAGCCCCAGCATTTT

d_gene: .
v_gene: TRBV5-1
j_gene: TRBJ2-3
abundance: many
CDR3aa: CASSLRADSTDTQYF
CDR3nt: TGCGCCAGCAGCTTGAGAGCGGATAGCACAGATACGCAGTATTTT

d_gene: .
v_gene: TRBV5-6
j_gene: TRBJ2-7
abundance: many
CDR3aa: CASSLVSGTYYEQYF
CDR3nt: TGTGCCAGCAGCTTGGTATCAGGGACATACTACGAGCAGTACTTC

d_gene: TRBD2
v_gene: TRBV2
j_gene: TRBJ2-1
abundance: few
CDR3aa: CSGSSYNEQFF
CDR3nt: TGTAGCGGGAGCTCCTACAATGAGCAGTTCTTC

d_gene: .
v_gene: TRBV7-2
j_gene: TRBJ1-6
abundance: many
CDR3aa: CASSLVVLLAGTPYNSPLHF
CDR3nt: TGTGCCAGCAGCTTAGTTGTCTTGTTGGCCGGGACACCCTATAATTCACCCCTCCACTTT

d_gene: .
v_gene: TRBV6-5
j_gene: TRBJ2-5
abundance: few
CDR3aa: CASSYRGGQETQYF
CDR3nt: TGTGCCAGCAGTTACCGGGGAGGACAAGAGACCCAGTACTTC

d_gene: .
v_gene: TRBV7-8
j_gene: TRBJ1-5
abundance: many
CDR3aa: CASSFGTRTSNQPQHF
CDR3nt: TGTGCCAGCAGCTTCGGGACACGGACTAGCAATCAGCCCCAGCATTTT

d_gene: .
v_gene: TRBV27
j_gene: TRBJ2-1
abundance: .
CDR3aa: CAQGGRSSYNEQFF
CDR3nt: TGTGCTCAGGGAGGCCGAAGCTCCTACAATGAGCAGTTCTTC